These T cell receptor beta chains were read from a single sample in a study of blood T cell repertoires in COVID-19. Assay: immunoSEQ multiplex PCR; the TCRdb copy retains only in-frame clones and omits some. The sample has around 250,000 clones, roughly 88% seen once. The specimen was PBMCs or T cells enriched from blood (not recorded which). These TCRs come from a woman aged 45-60 years who had recovered from COVID-19. Both conserved end residues are part of each CDR3. Fields, in order: clone size, D gene, J gene, V gene, CDR3 protein, CDR3 DNA. The D gene is left open where the match is weak. The size field is filled for only some rows; it gives once, few, many or a size class.

>.|.|TRBJ2-3|TRBV6-5
CASSSPGLGTDTQYF
TGTGCCAGCAGCTCTCCGGGACTCGGCACAGATACGCAGTATTTT
>few|.|TRBJ1-5|TRBV6-6
CASSPLGIPRGNQPQHF
TGTGCCAGCAGTCCCTTAGGTATACCGCGGGGCAATCAGCCCCAGCATTTT
>.|.|TRBJ2-1|TRBV2
CASQRDGEADQQFF
TGTGCCAGCCAACGGGATGGTGAAGCGGACCAGCAGTTCTTC
>.|.|TRBJ2-2|TRBV7-3
CASSRPAGQPNTGELFF
TGTGCCAGCAGCCGACCGGCGGGGCAGCCTAACACCGGGGAGCTGTTTTTT
>.|TRBD1|TRBJ2-2|TRBV5-1
CASSKRDSNTGELFF
TGCGCCAGCAGCAAAAGGGACAGCAACACCGGGGAGCTGTTTTTT
>.|.|TRBJ1-3|TRBV12-3/TRBV12-4
CATGQNGNTIYF
TGTGCCACCGGACAGAATGGAAACACCATATATTTT
>.|.|TRBJ2-3|TRBV7-8
CASSFSPTDTQYF
TGTGCCAGCAGCTTTAGCCCGACAGATACGCAGTATTTT
>.|.|TRBJ1-5|TRBV4-1
CASSQDREQPQHF
TGCGCCAGCAGCCAAGACAGGGAACAGCCCCAGCATTTT
>.|TRBD2|TRBJ2-1|TRBV18
CASSPPLGLAGGPGNEQFF
TGTGCCAGCTCACCACCGCTGGGACTAGCGGGAGGGCCGGGTAATGAGCAGTTCTTC
>.|TRBD2|TRBJ2-7|TRBV4-2
CASSPSGGLAGSSYEQYF
TGTGCCAGCAGCCCATCAGGAGGACTAGCGGGTAGCTCCTACGAGCAGTACTTC
>.|.|TRBJ1-6|TRBV30
CAWSQDSAVGSPLHF
TGTGCCTGGTCCCAGGACAGTGCAGTAGGTTCACCCCTCCACTTT
>.|.|TRBJ1-2|TRBV9
CASSVERDNPWDGYTF
TGTGCCAGCAGCGTAGAACGGGACAACCCCTGGGATGGCTACACCTTC
>.|TRBD1|TRBJ1-5|TRBV7-2
CASSLALTGVMSNQPQHF
TGTGCCAGCAGCTTAGCCTTGACAGGGGTTATGAGCAATCAGCCCCAGCATTTT
>once|.|TRBJ1-1|TRBV12-1
CASSFGDAFF
TGTGCCAGCAGCTTCGGTGATGCTTTCTTT
>.|.|TRBJ2-3|TRBV11-2
CASRLRAGTDTQYF
TGTGCCAGCAGACTGAGGGCGGGCACAGATACGCAGTATTTT
>once|.|TRBJ2-7|TRBV5-6
CASSRSARAYTYEQYF
TGTGCCAGCAGCCGCTCCGCCAGGGCTTATACCTACGAGCAGTACTTC
>once|.|TRBJ1-1|TRBV18
CASSPDSLNLNTEAFF
TGTGCCAGCTCACCCGACAGTTTGAATCTGAACACTGAAGCTTTCTTT
>.|TRBD2|TRBJ2-2|TRBV4-3
CASSHSSWGSGSYTGELFF
TGCGCCAGCAGCCATTCCTCCTGGGGTAGCGGGAGTTACACCGGGGAGCTGTTTTTT
>.|.|TRBJ1-2|TRBV6-5
CASRRDNTNYGYTF
TGTGCCAGCAGAAGGGACAACACTAACTATGGCTACACCTTC
>.|.|TRBJ2-3|TRBV7-2
CASSQGGGTDTQYF
TGTGCCAGCAGCCAAGGGGGGGGCACAGATACGCAGTATTTT
>.|TRBD1|TRBJ1-2|TRBV5-1
CASSLGYRGRMVGGYTF
TGCGCCAGCAGCTTGGGCTACAGGGGTCGAATGGTTGGTGGCTACACCTTC
>.|TRBD1|TRBJ1-2|TRBV12-3/TRBV12-4
CASSLEDRVGYTF
TGTGCCAGCAGTTTAGAGGACAGGGTTGGCTACACCTTC
>.|.|TRBJ2-5|TRBV6-2/TRBV6-3
CASSAPVSTQYF
TGTGCCAGCAGTGCCCCGGTATCGACCCAGTACTTC
>.|.|TRBJ1-1|TRBV7-8
CASSQSSRGMNTEAFF
TGTGCCAGCAGCCAAAGTTCTAGAGGGATGAACACTGAAGCTTTCTTT
>.|.|TRBJ2-5|TRBV5-1
CASSLGGGQQETQYF
TGCGCCAGCAGCTTGGGAGGCGGACAGCAAGAGACCCAGTACTTC
>.|TRBD2|TRBJ2-7|TRBV7-2
CASSERGDSYEQYF
TGTGCCAGCAGCGAGCGGGGGGACTCCTACGAGCAGTACTTC
>.|.|TRBJ2-7|TRBV6-2/TRBV6-3
CASSQSSYEQYF
TGTGCCAGCAGCCAGAGCTCCTACGAGCAGTACTTC
>.|.|TRBJ1-1|TRBV5-1
CASSLAGSEAFF
TGCGCCAGCAGCTTGGCCGGGAGTGAAGCTTTCTTT